These 5 T cell receptor beta chains originate from one sample sequenced in a study of response to subunit inactivated influenza vaccine. From the RT-PCR reads, TCRdb called clonotypes with MiXCR, one entry per CDR3 protein. In the table there are some 850,000 distinct CDR3 sequences, around 20% of which are singletons. Sequencing used PBMCs from blood, obtained 4 to 6 days after vaccination. Every receptor here comes from a man between 50 and 59 years old who received an inactivated influenza vaccine.

This clonotype was seen a few times. The chain recombines TRBV4-3 with TRBJ1-4; 7 bases are a match to TRBD1. This CDR3 has 15 amino acids. Germline V gives CDR1 LGHNA, CDR2 YSLEER. Trimming removed 4 bases from V and 5 bases from J; junction bases left unmatched: 7. CDR3 region: CASSPGDRRNEKLFF. The CDR3, as DNA: TGCGCCAGCAGCCCGGGGGACAGACGAAATGAAAAACTGTTTTTT.

CDR3 in DNA: TGTGCCAGCAGTTATACCCGACAGGGCGATCAGCCCCAGCATTTT. Translation: CASSYTRQGDQPQHF. The V gene is TRBV6-5, the J gene TRBJ1-5, with 7 bases lining up with TRBD1. This CDR3 spans 15 amino acids. Germline assignment: CDR1 MNHEY and CDR2 SVGAGI. V was pared by 3 bases and J by 5 bases, with 7 bases of the junction left unmatched.

This clonotype was counted only a few times. The V gene is TRBV6-2 or TRBV6-3, the J gene TRBJ1-5; D unclear. Trimming removed 6 bases at V and 0 bases at J, with 12 bases between. From germline, CDR1 is MNHEY and CDR2 SVGEGT. CDR3 length: 15 residues. The DNA of the CDR3 is TGTGCCAGCAGCGTCCATTCTAATAGCAATCAGCCCCAGCATTTT. Translated: CASSVHSNSNQPQHF.

The chain uses TRBV10-3 and TRBJ2-1; D perhaps matches TRBD1 (5 bases). Trimming cost V 5 bases and J 6 bases, with 14 bases left between them. CDR1 and CDR2 (germline): ENHRY, SYGVKD. The CDR3 consists of 14 residues. CDR3 bases: TGTGCCATCAGTCTAGGGGTTTCAGGCAATGAGCAGTTCTTC. Its protein product is CAISLGVSGNEQFF.

In nucleotides, the CDR3 is TGTGCCATCAAGGGAGGTGTCGACGAGCAGTACTTC. Encoded protein: CAIKGGVDEQYF. The chain couples TRBV10-3 to TRBJ2-7, with D tentatively TRBD2 (6 bases). Germline CDR1 reads ENHRY; CDR2 reads SYGVKD. The CDR3 totals 12 residues. The V end lost 7 bases, the J end lost 5 bases, and 12 bases lay between the germline ends.